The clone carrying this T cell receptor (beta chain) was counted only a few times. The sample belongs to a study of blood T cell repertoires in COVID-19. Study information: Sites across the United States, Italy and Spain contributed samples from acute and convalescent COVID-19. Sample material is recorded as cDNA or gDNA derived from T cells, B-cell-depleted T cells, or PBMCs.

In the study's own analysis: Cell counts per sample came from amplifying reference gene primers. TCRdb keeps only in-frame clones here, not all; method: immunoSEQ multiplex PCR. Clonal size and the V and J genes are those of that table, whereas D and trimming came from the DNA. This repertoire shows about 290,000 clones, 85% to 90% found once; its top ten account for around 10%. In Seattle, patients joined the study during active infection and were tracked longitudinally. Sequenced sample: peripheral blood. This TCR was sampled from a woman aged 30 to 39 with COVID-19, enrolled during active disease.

The CDR3 bases are TGTGCCAGCAGTGGGACAGGAGGTGGCTACACCTTC. It is translated as CASSGTGGGYTF. The chain combines TRBV25-1 with TRBJ1-2; 7 bases are a match to TRBD1. Germline values: CDR1 MGHDK, CDR2 SYGVNS. This CDR3 region has 12 residues. Trimming at V came to 4 bases and at J to 7 bases, leaving 3 bases not matched to a gene.